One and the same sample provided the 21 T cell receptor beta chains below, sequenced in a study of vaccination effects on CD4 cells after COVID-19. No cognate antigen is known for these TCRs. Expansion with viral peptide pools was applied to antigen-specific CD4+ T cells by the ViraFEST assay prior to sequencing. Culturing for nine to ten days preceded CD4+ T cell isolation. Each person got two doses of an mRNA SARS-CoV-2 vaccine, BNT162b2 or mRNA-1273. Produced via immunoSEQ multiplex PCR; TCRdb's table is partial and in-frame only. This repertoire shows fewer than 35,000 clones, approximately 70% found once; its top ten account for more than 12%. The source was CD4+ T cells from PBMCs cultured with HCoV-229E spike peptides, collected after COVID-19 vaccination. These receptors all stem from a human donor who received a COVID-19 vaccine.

CDR3: CASSSRDNEQFF. In DNA, the CDR3 is TGTGCCAGCAGCTCCCGGGACAATGAGCAGTTCTTC. This rearrangement joins TRBV11-2 to TRBJ2-1; D unresolved. Germline CDR1 reads SGHAT; CDR2 reads FQNNGV. The CDR3 covers 12 residues. Trimming took off 4 bases at V and 5 bases at J, with 6 bases between the two ends.

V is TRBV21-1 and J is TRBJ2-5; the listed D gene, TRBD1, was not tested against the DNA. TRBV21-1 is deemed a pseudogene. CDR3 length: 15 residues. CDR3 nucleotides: TGTGCCAGCAGCAAAATGCACAGGGTCGTGGAGACCCAGTACTTC. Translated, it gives CASSKMHRVVETQYF.

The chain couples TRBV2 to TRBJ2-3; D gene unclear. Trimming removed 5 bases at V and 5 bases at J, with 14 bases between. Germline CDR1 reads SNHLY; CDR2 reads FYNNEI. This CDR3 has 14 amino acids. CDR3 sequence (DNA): TGTGCCAGCAGTCGGATCGAGGTTAGAGATACGCAGTATTTT. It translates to CASSRIEVRDTQYF.

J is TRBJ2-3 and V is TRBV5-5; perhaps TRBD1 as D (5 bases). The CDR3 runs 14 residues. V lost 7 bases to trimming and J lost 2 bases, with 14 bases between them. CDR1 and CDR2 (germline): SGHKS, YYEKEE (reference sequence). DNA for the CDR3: TGTGCCAGCCTACAGGAGCAGGACACAGATACGCAGTATTTT. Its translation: CASLQEQDTDTQYF.

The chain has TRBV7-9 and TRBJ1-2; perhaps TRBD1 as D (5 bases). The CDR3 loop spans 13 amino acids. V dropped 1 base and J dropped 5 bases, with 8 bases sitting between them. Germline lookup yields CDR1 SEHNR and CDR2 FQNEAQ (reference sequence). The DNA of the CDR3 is TGTGCCAGCAGCTTAGATGGGGGTTATGGCTACACCTTC. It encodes CASSLDGGYGYTF.

The CDR3: CASSLARRGSGNTIYF. The CDR3 DNA sequence: TGTGCCAGCAGCTTAGCGAGGAGGGGCTCTGGAAACACCATATATTTT. V and J are TRBV7-9 and TRBJ1-3, with a possible D match to TRBD1 (5 bases). Germline values: CDR1 SEHNR, CDR2 FQNEAQ (reference sequence). This CDR3 contains 16 residues. V shed 0 bases and J shed 0 bases, with 9 bases lying between them. Complete variable domain (other parts from reference TRBV7-9 and TRBJ1-3): DTGVSQNPRHKITKRGQNVTFRCDPISEHNRLYWYRQTLGQGPEFLTYFQNEAQLEKSRLLSDRFSAERPKGSFSTLEIQRTEQGDSAMYLCASSLARRGSGNTIYFGEGSWLTVV.

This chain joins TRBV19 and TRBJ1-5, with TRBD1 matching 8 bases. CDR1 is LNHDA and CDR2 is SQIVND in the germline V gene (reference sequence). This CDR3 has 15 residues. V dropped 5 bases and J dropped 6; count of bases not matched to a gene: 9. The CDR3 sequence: CASSDRQGTGQPQHF. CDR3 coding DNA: TGTGCCAGTAGTGATCGACAGGGGACCGGTCAGCCCCAGCATTTT.

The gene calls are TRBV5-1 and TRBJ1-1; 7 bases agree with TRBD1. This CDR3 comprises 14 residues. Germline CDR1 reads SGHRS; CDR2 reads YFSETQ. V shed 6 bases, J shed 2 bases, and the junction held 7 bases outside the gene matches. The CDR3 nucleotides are TGCGCCAGCACCCCGGGACAGCATAACACTGAAGCTTTCTTT. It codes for CASTPGQHNTEAFF.

The DNA for the CDR3 is TGTGCCAGCAGCCTGAGCGGGGGGAACAATGAGCAGTTCTTC. It encodes CASSLSGGNNEQFF. The chain is built from TRBV3-1 (or the pseudogene TRBV3-2) and TRBJ2-1; 9 bases match TRBD2. The CDR3 runs 14 residues. V gave up 4 bases and J gave up 5 bases; unmatched junction bases: 3. Looked up from germline, CDR1 is LGHDT and CDR2 is YNNKEL (reference sequence).

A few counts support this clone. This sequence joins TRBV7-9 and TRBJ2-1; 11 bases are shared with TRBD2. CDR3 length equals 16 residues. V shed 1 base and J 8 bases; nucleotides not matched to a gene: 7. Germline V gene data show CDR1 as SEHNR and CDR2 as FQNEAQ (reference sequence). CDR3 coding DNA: TGTGCCAGCAGCTTAGGCAATAGCGGGGGGGCTGATGAGCAGTTCTTC. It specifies CASSLGNSGGADEQFF.

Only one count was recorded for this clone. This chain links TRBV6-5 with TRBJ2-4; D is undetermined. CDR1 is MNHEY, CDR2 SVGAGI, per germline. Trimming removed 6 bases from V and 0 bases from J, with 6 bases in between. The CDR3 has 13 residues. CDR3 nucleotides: TGTGCCAGCAGCCTTCTAGCCAAAAACATTCAGTACTTC. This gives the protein CASSLLAKNIQYF.

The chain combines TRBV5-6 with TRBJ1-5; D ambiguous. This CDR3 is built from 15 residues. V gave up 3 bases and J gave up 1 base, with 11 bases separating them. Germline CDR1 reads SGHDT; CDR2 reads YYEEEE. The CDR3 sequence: CASSSRLNSNQPQHF. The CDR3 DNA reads TGTGCCAGCAGCTCCCGATTGAACAGCAATCAGCCCCAGCATTTT.

The DNA for the CDR3 is TGCGCCAGCAGCCAAGATGCGGCGGGAGGGATCAATGAGCAGTTCTTC. Translation gives CASSQDAAGGINEQFF. This chain uses TRBV4-1 with TRBJ2-1; TRBD2 agrees at 9 bases. Losses at the gene ends were 0 bases for V and 6 bases for J; bases not matched to a gene: 6. Germline V gene lookup returns CDR1 MGHRA and CDR2 YSYEKL. This CDR3 region has 16 residues.

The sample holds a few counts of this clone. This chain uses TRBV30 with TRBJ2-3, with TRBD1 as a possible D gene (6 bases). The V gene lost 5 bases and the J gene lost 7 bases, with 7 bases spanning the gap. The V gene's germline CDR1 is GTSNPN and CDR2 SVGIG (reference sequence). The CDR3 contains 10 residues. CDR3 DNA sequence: TGTGCCTGGGGGGGCTATACGCAGTATTTT. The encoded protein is CAWGGYTQYF.

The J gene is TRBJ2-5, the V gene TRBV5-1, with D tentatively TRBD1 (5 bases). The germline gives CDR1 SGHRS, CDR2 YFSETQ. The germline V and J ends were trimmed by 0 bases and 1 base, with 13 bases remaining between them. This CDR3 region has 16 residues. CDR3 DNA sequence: TGCGCCAGCAGCTTGGGCAGGACAAACGCCCAAGAGACCCAGTACTTC. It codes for CASSLGRTNAQETQYF. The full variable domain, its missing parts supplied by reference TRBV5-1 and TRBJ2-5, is KAGVTQTPRYLIKTRGQQVTLSCSPISGHRSVSWYQQTPGQGLQFLFEYFSETQRNKGNFPGRFSGRQFSNSRSEMNVSTLELGDSALYLCASSLGRTNAQETQYFGPGTRLLVL.

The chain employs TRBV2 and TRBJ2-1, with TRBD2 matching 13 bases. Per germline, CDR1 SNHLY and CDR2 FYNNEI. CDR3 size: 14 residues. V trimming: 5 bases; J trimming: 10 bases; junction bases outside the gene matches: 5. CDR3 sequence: CASSLGLAGVEQFF. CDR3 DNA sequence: TGTGCCAGCAGTCTCGGACTAGCGGGAGTGGAGCAGTTCTTC.

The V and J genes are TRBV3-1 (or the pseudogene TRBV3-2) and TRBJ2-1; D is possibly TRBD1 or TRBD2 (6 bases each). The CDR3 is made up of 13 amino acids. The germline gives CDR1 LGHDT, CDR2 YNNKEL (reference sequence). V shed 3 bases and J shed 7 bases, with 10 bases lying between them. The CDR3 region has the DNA TGTGCCAGCAGCCACGGGGGCTCAAATGAGCAGTTCTTC. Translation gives CASSHGGSNEQFF.

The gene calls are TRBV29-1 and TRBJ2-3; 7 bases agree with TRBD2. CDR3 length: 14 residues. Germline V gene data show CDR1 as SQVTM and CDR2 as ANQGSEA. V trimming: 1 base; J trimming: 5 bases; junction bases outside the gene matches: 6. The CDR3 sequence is CSVEGGSRIDTQYF. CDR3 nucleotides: TGCAGCGTTGAAGGCGGGAGTAGAATAGATACGCAGTATTTT.

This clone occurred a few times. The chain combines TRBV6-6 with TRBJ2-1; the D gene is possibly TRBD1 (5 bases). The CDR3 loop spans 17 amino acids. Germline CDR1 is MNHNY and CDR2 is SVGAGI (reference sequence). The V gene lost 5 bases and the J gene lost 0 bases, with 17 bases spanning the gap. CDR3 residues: CASSRVGALLSYNEQFF. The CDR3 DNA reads TGTGCCAGCAGTCGGGTTGGGGCTCTCCTCTCCTACAATGAGCAGTTCTTC.

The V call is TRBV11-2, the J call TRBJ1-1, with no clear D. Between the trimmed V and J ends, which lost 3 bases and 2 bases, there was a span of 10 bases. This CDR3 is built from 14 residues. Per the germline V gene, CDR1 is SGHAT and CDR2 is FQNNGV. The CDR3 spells CASSFGSSNTEAFF. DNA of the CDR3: TGTGCCAGCAGCTTCGGCAGTTCCAACACTGAAGCTTTCTTT.

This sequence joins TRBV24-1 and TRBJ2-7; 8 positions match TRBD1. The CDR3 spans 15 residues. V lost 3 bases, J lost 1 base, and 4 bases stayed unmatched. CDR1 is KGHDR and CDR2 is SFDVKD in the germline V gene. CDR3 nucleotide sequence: TGTGCCACCAGTGATCCCGGGACAGGTTCCTACGAGCAGTACTTC. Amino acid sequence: CATSDPGTGSYEQYF.